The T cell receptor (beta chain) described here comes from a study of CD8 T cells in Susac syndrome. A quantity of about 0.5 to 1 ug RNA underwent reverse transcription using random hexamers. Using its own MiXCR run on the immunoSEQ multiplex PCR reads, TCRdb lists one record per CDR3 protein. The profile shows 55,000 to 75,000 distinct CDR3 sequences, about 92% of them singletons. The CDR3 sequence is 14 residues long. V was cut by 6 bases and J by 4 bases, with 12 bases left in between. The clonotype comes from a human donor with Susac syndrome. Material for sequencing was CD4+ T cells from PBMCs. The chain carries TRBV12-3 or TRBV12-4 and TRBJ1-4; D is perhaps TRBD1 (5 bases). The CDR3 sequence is CASSGTGVNEKLFF. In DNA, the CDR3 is TGTGCCAGCAGCGGGACCGGGGTTAATGAAAAACTGTTTTTT.